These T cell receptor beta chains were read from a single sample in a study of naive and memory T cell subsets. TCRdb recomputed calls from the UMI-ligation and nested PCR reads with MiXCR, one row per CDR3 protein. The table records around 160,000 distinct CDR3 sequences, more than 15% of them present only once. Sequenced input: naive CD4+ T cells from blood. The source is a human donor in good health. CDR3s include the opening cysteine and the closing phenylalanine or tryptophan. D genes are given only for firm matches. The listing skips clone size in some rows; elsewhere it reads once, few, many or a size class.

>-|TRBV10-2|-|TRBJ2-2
CATRQSTNTGELFF
TGCGCCACCAGACAGAGTACGAACACCGGGGAGCTGTTTTTT
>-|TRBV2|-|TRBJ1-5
CAVKEGGGSNQPQHF
TGTGCCGTCAAAGAGGGGGGGGGTAGCAATCAGCCCCAGCATTTT
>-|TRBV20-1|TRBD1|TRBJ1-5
CSASESGQGNQPQHF
TGCAGTGCGTCCGAATCGGGACAGGGGAATCAGCCCCAGCATTTT
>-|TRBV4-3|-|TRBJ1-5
CASSQGAVDPQHF
TGCGCCAGCAGCCAAGGCGCCGTGGACCCCCAGCATTTT
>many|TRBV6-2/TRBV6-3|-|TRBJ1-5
CASRPRRTLNQPQHF
TGTGCCAGCAGACCCCGACGGACTCTGAATCAGCCCCAGCATTTT
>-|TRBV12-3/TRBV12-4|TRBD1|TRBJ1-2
CASSMGQGGGYTF
TGTGCCAGCAGTATGGGACAGGGCGGTGGCTACACCTTC
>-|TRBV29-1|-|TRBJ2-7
CSGHTPGEPYEQYF
TGCAGCGGCCATACTCCGGGAGAACCCTACGAGCAGTACTTC
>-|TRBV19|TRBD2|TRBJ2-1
CASRAGDRANEQFF
TGTGCCAGTAGGGCGGGAGATCGGGCCAATGAGCAGTTCTTC
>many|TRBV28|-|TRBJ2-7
CASSTSYEQYF
TGTGCCAGCAGCACCTCCTACGAGCAGTACTTC
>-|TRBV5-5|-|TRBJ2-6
CASSWNPAAESNVLTF
TGTGCCAGCAGCTGGAATCCTGCGGCTGAATCCAACGTCCTGACTTTC
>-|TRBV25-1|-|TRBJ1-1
CASRSAGTGTEAFF
TGTGCCAGCCGGTCGGCGGGGACTGGCACTGAAGCTTTCTTT
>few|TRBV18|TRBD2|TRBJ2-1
CASSPLAAGAYNEQFF
TGTGCCAGCTCACCATTAGCAGCGGGAGCTTACAATGAGCAGTTCTTC
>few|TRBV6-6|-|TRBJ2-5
CASRNTGIQETQYF
TGTGCCAGCAGGAACACAGGGATACAAGAGACCCAGTACTTC
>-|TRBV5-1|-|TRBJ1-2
CASSLGQDNYGYTF
TGCGCCAGCAGCTTGGGACAGGATAACTATGGCTACACCTTC
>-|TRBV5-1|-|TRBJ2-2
CASSLGRGGCAGELFF
TGCGCCAGCAGCTTGGGTCGTGGAGGGTGCGCCGGGGAGCTGTTTTTT
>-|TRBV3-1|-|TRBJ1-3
CASSQDSRSGNTIYF
TGTGCCAGCAGCCAAGATTCCCGCTCTGGAAACACCATATATTTT
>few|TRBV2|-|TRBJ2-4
CASMAPDGRTQGRNIQYF
TGTGCCAGCATGGCGCCTGACGGCAGGACCCAGGGTAGAAACATTCAGTACTTC
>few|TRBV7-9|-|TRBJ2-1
CASSPPGHPLDNEQFF
TGTGCCAGCAGCCCTCCGGGACACCCGTTGGACAATGAGCAGTTCTTC